The 7 T cell receptor beta chains below come from one sample, sequenced in a study of T cells expressing NK-cell markers. TCRdb re-called the 5' RACE reads, yielding one record per CDR3 amino acid sequence without DNA. Seen in this sample are some 390,000 distinct CDR3 sequences; the ten most common clones hold 9.5% to 12%. The material sequenced was blood T cells: a sorted CD56 or NKG2C T cell subset, CD4+ or CD8+ T cells, or bulk PBMC T cells (not recorded which). Receptors were obtained from a woman between 50 and 59 years old in good health.

The chain couples TRBV5-1 to TRBJ2-2; TCRdb's assignment of TRBD1 cannot be checked, as there is no DNA. Germline V gene data show CDR1 as SGHRS and CDR2 as YFSETQ. CDR3 length equals 15 residues. CDR3 in amino acids: CASSLDRGYTGELFF.

CDR3: CAGGVVVADTQYF. The chain is built from TRBV7-2 and TRBJ2-3; TCRdb proposes TRBD1, but this gene call is untestable without DNA. Germline V gene data show CDR1 as SGHTA and CDR2 as FQGNSA. This CDR3 has 13 amino acids.

This chain joins TRBV12-3 or TRBV12-4 and TRBJ2-1; no DNA is available, so the TRBD2 call from TCRdb remains unchecked. This CDR3 is 16 amino acids long. This CDR3 is CASSLNGGGPRNEQFF.

The J gene is TRBJ2-4, the V gene TRBV7-3. There are 13 residues in the CDR3. Germline V lookup: CDR1 SGHTA, CDR2 FQGTGA. The CDR3 sequence: CASSLNAKNIQYF.

The rearrangement uses TRBV5-1 and TRBJ2-1; there is no DNA to check the TCRdb D call of TRBD1. Looked up from germline, CDR1 is SGHRS and CDR2 is YFSETQ. This CDR3 spans 17 amino acids. The CDR3 here is CASSPLGRPSSYNEQFF.

This chain uses TRBV20-1 with TRBJ2-7; TCRdb's D gene call, TRBD1, goes unchecked for lack of DNA. In germline, CDR1 is DFQATT, CDR2 SNEGSKA (reference sequence). The CDR3 runs 12 residues. This CDR3 reads CSAQMGLYEQYF.

This rearrangement joins TRBV3-1 to TRBJ2-2; the TCRdb call, TRBD1, lacks DNA for checking. The germline V gene has CDR1 LGHDT and CDR2 YNNKEL (reference sequence). This CDR3 spans 15 amino acids. The CDR3 loop reads CASNGDRGIEGELFF.